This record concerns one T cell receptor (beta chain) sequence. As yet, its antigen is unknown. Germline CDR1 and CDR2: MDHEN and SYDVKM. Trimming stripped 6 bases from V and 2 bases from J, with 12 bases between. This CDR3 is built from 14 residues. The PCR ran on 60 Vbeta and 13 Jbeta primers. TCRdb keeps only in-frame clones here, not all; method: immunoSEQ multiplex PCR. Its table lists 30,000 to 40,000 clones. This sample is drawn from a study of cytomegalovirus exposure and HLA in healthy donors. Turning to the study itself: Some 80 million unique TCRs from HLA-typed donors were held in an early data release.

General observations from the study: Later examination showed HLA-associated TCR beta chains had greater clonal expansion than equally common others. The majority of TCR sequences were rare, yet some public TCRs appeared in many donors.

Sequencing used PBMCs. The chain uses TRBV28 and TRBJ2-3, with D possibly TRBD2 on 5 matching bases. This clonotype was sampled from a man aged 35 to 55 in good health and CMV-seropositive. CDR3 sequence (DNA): TGTGCCAGCAGCACCCCGGGGATCACAGATACGCAGTATTTT. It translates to CASSTPGITDTQYF.